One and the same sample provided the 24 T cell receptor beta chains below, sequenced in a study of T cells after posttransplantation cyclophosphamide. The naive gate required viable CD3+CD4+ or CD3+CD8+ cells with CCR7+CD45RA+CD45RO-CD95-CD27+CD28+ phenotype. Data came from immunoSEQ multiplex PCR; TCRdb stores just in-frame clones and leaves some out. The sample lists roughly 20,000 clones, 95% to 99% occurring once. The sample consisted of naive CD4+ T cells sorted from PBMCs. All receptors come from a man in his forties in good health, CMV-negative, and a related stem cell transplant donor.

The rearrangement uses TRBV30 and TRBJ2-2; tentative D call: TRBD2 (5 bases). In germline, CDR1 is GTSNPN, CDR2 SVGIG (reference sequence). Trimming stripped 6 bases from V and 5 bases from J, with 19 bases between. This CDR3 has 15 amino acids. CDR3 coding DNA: TGTGCCTGTGTAAGGGAGCCGGGCGTGACCGGGGAGCTGTTTTTT. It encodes CACVREPGVTGELFF.

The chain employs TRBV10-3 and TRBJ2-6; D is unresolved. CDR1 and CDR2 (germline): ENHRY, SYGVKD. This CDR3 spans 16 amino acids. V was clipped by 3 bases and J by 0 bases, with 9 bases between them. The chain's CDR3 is CAISEVAVSGANVLTF. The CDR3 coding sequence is TGTGCCATCAGTGAAGTCGCGGTCTCTGGGGCCAACGTCCTGACTTTC.

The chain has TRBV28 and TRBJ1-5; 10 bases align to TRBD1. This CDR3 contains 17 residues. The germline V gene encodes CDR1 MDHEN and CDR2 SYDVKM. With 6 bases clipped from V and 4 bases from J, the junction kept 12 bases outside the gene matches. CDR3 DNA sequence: TGTGCCAGCAGCACCGGGACAGGGGTTGCCGCAAATCAGCCCCAGCATTTT. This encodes CASSTGTGVAANQPQHF.

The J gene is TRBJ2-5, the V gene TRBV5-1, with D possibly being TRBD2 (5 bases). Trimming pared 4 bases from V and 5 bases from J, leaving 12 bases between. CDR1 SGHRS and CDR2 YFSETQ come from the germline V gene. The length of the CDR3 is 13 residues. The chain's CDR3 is CASSPRGEETQYF. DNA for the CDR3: TGCGCCAGCAGCCCGCGTGGGGAGGAGACCCAGTACTTC.

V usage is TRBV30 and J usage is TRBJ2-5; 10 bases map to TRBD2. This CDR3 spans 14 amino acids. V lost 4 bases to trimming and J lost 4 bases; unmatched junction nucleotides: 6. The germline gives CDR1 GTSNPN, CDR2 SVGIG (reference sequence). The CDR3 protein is CAWTSGSIGETQYF. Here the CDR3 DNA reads TGTGCCTGGACTAGCGGGAGTATCGGAGAGACCCAGTACTTC.

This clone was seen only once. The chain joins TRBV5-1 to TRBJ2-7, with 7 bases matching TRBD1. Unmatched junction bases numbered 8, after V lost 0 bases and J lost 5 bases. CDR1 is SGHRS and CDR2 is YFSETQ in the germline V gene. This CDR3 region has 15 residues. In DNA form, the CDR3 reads TGCGCCAGCAGCTTGGCGCGAACAGGGGTGAACGAGCAGTACTTC. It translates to CASSLARTGVNEQYF.

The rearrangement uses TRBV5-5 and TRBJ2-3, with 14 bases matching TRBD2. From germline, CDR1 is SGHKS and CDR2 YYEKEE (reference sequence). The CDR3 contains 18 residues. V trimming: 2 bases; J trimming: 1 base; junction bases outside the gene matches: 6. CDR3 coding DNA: TGTGCCAGCAGCTTCACCCCGACTAGCGGGAGGGGCACAGATACGCAGTATTTT. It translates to CASSFTPTSGRGTDTQYF.

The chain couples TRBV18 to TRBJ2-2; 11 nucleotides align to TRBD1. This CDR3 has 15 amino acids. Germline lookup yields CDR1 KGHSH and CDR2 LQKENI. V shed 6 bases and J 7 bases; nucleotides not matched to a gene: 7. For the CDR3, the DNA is TGTGCCAGCTCCCGAGGACAGGGGGCTATCGGGGAGCTGTTTTTT. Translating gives CASSRGQGAIGELFF.

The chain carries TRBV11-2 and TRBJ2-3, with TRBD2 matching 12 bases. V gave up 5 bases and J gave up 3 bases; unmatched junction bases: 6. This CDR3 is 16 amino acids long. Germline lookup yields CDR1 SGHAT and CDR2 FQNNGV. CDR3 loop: CASSPILAGGTDTQYF. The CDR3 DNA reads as TGTGCCAGCAGCCCGATACTAGCGGGAGGAACAGATACGCAGTATTTT.

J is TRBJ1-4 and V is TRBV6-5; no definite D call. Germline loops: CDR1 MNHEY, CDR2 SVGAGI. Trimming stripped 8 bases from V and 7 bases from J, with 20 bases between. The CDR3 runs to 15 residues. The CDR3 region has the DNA TGTGCCAGCGGAGAGAGAACTGGAGGTTTTGAAAAACTGTTTTTT. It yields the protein CASGERTGGFEKLFF.

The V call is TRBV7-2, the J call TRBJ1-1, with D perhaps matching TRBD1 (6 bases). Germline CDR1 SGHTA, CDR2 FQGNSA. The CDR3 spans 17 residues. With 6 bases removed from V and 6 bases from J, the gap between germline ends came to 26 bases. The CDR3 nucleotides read TGTGCCAGCAGTTATCAGACAGGATCAGTTTTTCGCGCTGAAGCTTTCTTT. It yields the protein CASSYQTGSVFRAEAFF.

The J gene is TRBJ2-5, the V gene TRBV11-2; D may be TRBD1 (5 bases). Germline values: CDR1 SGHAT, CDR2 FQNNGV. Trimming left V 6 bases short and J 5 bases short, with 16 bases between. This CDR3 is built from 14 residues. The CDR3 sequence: CASSSQGTLETQYF. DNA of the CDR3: TGTGCCAGCAGTTCTCAGGGAACCTTGGAGACCCAGTACTTC.

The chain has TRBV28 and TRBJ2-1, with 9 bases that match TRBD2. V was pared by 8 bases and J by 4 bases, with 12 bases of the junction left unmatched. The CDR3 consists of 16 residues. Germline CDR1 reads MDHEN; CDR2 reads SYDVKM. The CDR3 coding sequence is TGTGCCAGCCCCCAGGCTAGCGGGGAAAAATACAATGAGCAGTTCTTC. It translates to CASPQASGEKYNEQFF. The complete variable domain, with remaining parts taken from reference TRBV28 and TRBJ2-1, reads DVKVTQSSRYLVKRTGEKVFLECVQDMDHENMFWYRQDPGLGLRLIYFSYDVKMKEKGDIPEGYSVSREKKERFSLILESASTNQTSMYLCASPQASGEKYNEQFFGPGTRLTVL.

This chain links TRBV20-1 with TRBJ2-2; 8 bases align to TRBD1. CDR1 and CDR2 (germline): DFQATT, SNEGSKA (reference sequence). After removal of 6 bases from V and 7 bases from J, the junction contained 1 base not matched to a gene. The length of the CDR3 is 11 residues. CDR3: CSARGRGELFF. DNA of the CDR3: TGCAGTGCCAGGGGGCGCGGGGAGCTGTTTTTT.

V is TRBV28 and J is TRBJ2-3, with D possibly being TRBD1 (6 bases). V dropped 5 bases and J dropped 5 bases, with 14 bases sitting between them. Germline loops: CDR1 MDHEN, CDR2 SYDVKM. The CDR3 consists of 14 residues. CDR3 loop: CASSDQGSGDTQYF. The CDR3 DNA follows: TGTGCCAGCAGTGATCAGGGGAGCGGAGATACGCAGTATTTT.

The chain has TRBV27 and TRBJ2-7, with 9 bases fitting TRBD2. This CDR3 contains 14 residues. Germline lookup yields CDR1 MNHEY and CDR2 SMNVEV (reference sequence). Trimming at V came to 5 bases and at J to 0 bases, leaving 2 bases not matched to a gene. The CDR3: CASSRGRASYEQYF. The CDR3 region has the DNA TGTGCCAGCAGTCGCGGGAGGGCCTCCTACGAGCAGTACTTC.

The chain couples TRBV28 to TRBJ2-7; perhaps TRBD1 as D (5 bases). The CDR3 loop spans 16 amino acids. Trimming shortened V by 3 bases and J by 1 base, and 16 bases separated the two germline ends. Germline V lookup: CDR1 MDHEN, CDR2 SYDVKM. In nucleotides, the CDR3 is TGTGCCAGCAGTTTTCTATTCCAGGGTGGGTCCTACGAGCAGTACTTC. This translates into CASSFLFQGGSYEQYF.

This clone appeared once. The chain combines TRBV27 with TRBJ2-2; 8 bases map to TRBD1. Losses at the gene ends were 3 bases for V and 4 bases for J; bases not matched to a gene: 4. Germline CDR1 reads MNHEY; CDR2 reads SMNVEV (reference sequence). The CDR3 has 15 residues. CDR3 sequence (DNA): TGTGCCAGCAGTTTCAGGGGGCGAGTCACCGGGGAGCTGTTTTTT. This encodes CASSFRGRVTGELFF.

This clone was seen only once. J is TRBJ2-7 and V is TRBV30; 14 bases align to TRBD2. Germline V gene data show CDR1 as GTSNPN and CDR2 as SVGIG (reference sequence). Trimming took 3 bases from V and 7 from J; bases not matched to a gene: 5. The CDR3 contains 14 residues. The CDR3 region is CAWRTSGRGGEQYF. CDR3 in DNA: TGTGCCTGGAGGACTAGCGGGAGGGGTGGGGAGCAGTACTTC. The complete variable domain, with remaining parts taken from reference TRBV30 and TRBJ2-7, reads SQTIHQWPATLVQPVGSPLSLECTVEGTSNPNLYWYRQAAGRGLQLLFYSVGIGQISSEVPQNLSASRPQDRQFILSSKKLLLSDSGFYLCAWRTSGRGGEQYFGPGTRLTVT.

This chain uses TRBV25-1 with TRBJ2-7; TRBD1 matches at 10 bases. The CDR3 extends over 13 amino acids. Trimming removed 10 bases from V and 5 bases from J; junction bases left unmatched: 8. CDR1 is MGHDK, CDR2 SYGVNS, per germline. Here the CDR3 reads CATSGQGRDEQYF. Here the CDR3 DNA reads TGTGCCACCTCGGGACAGGGGAGAGACGAGCAGTACTTC.

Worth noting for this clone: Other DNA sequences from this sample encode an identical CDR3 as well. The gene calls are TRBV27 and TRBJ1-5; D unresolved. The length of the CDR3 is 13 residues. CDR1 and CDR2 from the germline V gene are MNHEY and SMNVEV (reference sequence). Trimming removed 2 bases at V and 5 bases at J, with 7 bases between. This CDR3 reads CASSLRRDQPQHF. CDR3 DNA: TGTGCCAGCAGTTTACGGAGGGATCAGCCCCAGCATTTT.

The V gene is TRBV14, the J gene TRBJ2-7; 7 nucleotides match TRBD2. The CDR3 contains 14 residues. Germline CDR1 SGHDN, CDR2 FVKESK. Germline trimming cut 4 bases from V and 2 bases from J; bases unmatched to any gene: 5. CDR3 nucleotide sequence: TGTGCCAGCAGCCTACAGCGGGGCCCCTACGAGCAGTACTTC. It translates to CASSLQRGPYEQYF.

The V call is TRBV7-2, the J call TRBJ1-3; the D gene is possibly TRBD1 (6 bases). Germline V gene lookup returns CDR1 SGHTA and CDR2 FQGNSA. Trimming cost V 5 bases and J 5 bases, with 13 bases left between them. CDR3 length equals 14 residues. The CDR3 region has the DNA TGTGCCAGCAGCCCGCGGGGGGCCCGAAACACCATATATTTT. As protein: CASSPRGARNTIYF.

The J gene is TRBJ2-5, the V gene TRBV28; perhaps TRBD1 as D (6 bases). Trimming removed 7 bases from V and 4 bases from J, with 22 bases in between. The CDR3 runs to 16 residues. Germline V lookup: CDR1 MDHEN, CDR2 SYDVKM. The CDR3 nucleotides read TGTGCCAGCAACCTAAATGGGACATCTGGCACAGAGACCCAGTACTTC. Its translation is CASNLNGTSGTETQYF.